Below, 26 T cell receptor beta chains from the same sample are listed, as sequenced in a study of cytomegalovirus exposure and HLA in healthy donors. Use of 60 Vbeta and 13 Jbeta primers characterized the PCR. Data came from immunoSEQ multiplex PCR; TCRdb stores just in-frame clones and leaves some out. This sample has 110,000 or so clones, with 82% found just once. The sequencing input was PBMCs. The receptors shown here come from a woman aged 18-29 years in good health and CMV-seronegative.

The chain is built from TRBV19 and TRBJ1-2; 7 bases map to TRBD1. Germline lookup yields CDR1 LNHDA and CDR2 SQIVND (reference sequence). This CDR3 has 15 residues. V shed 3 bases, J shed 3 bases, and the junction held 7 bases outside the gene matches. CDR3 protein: CASSMSQGPYYGYTF. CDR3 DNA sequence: TGTGCCAGTAGTATGTCACAGGGGCCCTACTATGGCTACACCTTC.

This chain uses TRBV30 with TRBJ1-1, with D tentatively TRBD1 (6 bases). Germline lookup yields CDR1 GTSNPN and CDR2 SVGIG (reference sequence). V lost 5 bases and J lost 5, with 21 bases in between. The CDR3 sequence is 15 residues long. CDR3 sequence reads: CAWYPRQVKRTEAFF. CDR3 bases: TGTGCCTGGTACCCAAGACAGGTGAAGAGGACTGAAGCTTTCTTT.

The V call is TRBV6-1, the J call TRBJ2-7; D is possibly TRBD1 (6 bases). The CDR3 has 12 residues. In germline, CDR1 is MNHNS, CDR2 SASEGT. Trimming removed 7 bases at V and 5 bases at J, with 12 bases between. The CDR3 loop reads CASTGTGNEQYV. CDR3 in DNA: TGTGCCAGCACCGGAACAGGGAACGAGCAGTACGTC.

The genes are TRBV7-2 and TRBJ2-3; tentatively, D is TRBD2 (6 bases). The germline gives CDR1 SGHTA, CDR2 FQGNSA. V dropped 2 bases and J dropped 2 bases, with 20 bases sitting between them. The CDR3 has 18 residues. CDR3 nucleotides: TGTGCCAGCAGCTTAAAGAGATCGCGGGACCTTTACACAGATACGCAGTATTTT. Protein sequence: CASSLKRSRDLYTDTQYF.

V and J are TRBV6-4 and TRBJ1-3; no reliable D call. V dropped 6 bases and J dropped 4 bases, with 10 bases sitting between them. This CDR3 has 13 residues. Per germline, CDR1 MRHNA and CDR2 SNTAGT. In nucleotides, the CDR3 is TGTGCCAGCAGGCCGGAGGCCGGAAACACCATATATTTT. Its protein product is CASRPEAGNTIYF.

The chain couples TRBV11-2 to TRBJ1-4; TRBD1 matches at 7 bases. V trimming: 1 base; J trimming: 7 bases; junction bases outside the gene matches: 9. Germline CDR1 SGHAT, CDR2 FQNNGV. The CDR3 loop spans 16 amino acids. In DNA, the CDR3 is TGTGCCAGCAGCTTAGTCCAGGGGGGTATTGCTGAAAAACTGTTTTTT. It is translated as CASSLVQGGIAEKLFF.

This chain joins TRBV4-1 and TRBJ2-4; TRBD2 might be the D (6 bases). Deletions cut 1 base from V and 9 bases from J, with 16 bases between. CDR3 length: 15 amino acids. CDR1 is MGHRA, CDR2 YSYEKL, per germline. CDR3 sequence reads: CASSQGWEEGGIQYF. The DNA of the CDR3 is TGCGCCAGCAGCCAAGGGTGGGAGGAGGGTGGCATTCAGTACTTC.

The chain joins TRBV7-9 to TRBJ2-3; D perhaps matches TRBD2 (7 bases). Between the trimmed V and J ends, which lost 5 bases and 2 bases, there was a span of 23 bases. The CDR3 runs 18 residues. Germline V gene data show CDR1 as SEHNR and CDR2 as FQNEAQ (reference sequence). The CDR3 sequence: CASSHPGEGGPNTDTQYF. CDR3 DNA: TGTGCCAGCAGCCACCCGGGGGAGGGGGGGCCCAACACAGATACGCAGTATTTT.

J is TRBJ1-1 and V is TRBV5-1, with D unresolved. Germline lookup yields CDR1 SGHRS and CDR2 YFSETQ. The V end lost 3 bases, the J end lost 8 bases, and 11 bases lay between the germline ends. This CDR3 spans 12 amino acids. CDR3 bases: TGCGCCAGCAGCTGGAGCACTGGGGAAGCTTTCTTT. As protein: CASSWSTGEAFF.

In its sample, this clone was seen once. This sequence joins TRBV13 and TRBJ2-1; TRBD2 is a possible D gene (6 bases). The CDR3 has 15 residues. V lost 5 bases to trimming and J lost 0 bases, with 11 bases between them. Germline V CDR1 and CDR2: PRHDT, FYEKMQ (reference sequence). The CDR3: CASSPGLSSYNEQFF. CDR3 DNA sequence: TGTGCCAGCAGCCCGGGACTCAGCTCCTACAATGAGCAGTTCTTC.

CDR3 residues: CASSSTTQTGIKDNYEQYF. DNA for the CDR3: TGTGCCAGCAGTTCGACTACCCAGACAGGGATTAAGGATAACTACGAGCAGTACTTC. V gene TRBV28 combines with J gene TRBJ2-7; 7 bases align to TRBD1. The CDR3 is 19 residues long. The V segment lost 4 bases and the J segment 3 bases; nucleotides outside the gene matches: 21. CDR1 MDHEN and CDR2 SYDVKM come from the germline V gene.

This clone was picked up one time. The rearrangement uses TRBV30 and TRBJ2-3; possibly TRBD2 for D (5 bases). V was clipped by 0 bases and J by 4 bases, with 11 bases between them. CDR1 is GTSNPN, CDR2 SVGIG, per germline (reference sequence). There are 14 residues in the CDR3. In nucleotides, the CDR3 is TGTGCCTGGAGTGTACGGCGGGCCCCAGATACGCAGTATTTT. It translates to CAWSVRRAPDTQYF.

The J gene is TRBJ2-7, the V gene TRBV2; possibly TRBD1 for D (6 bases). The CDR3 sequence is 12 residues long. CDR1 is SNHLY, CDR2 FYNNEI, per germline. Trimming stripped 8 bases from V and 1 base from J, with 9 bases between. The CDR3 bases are TGTGCCAGCGCTCAGGGGTCCTACGAGCAGTACGTC. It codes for CASAQGSYEQYV.

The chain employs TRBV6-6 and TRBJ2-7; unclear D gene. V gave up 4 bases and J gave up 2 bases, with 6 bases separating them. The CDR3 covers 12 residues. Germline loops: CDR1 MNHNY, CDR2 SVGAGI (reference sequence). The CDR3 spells CASSSVPYEQYF. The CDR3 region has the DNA TGTGCCAGCAGTTCCGTCCCCTACGAGCAGTACTTC.

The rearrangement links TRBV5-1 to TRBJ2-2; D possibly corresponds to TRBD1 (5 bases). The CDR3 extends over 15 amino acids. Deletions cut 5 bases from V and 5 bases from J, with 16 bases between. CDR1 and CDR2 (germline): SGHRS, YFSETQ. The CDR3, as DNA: TGCGCCAGCAGACGTGACCCCCAGGGTACCGGGGAGCTGTTTTTT. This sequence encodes CASRRDPQGTGELFF.

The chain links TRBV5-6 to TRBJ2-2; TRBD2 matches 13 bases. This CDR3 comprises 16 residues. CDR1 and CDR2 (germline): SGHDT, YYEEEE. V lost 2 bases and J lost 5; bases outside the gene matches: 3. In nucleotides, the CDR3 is TGTGCCAGCAGCTTTAGGACTAGCGGGAGAACCGGGGAGCTGTTTTTT. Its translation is CASSFRTSGRTGELFF.

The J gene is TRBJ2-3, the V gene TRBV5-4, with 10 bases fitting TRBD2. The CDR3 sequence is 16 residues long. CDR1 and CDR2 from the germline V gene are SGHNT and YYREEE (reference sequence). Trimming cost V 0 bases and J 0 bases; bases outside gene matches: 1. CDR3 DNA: TGTGCCAGCAGCTTGGTGACTAGCGGGAGCACAGATACGCAGTATTTT. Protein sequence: CASSLVTSGSTDTQYF.

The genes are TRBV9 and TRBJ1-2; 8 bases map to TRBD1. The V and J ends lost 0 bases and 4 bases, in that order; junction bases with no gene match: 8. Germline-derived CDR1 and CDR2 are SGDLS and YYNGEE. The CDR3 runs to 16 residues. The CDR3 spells CASSVGRRTGSYGYTF. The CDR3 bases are TGTGCCAGCAGCGTAGGAAGGAGGACAGGGAGCTATGGCTACACCTTC.

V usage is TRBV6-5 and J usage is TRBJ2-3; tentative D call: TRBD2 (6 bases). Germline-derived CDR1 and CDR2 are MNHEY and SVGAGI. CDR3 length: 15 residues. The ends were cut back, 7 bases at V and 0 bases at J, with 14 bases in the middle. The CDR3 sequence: CASTLSGSSTDTQYF. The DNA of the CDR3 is TGTGCCAGCACCCTTAGCGGTAGTAGCACAGATACGCAGTATTTT.

The CDR3 sequence is CASSLVAASTDTQYF. The CDR3 DNA reads TGTGCCAGCAGCTTAGTTGCGGCGTCCACAGATACGCAGTATTTT. The chain couples TRBV11-3 to TRBJ2-3; D not resolved. With 1 base removed from V and 2 bases from J, the gap between germline ends came to 10 bases. The CDR3 covers 15 residues. CDR1 and CDR2 from the germline V gene are SGHNT and YENEEA.

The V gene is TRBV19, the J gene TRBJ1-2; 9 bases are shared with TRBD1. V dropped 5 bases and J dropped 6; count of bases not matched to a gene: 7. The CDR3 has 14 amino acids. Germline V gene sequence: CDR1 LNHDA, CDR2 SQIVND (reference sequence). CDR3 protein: CASSSDRGRDGYTF. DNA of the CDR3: TGTGCCAGTAGTTCGGACAGGGGACGGGATGGCTACACCTTC.

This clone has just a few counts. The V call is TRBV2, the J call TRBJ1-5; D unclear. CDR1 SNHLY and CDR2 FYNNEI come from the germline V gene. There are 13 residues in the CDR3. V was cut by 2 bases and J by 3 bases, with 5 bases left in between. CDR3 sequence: CASSELLNQPQHF. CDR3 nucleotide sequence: TGTGCCAGCAGTGAACTACTCAATCAGCCCCAGCATTTT.

CDR3 in amino acids: CASSGTGSTLEQYF. The CDR3 DNA sequence: TGTGCCAGCAGTGGAACAGGGTCTACGCTCGAGCAGTACTTC. The rearrangement links TRBV25-1 to TRBJ2-7, with a possible D match to TRBD1 (6 bases). The germline CDR1 and CDR2 sequences are MGHDK and SYGVNS. The germline V and J ends were trimmed by 4 bases and 6 bases, with 16 bases remaining between them. CDR3 length: 14 residues.

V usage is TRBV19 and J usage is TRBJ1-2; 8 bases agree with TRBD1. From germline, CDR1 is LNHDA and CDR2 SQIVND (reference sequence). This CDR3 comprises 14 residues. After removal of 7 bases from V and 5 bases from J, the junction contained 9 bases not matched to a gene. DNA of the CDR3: TGTGCCAGTAACCCTCAGGGGGCTCCGTATGGCTACACCTTC. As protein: CASNPQGAPYGYTF.

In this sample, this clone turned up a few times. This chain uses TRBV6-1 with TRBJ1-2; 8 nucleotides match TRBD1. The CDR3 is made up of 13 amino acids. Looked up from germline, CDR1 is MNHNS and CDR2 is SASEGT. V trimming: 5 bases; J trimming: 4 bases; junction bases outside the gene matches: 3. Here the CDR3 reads CASSPDRVYGYTF. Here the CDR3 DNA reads TGTGCCAGCAGTCCGGACAGGGTCTATGGCTACACCTTC.

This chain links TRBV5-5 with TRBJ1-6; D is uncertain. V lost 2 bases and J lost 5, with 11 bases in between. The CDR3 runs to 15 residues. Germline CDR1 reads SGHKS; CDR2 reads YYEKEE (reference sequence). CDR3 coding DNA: TGTGCCAGCAGCTTTGTGGCAGGTGATAATTCACCCCTCCACTTT. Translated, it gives CASSFVAGDNSPLHF.